This TCR beta chain comes out of a study of Ad26.COV2.S vaccination and SARS-CoV-2 variants. Study in general: A participant enrolled in the COV1001 Ad26.COV2.S trial arm provided the sample. Study outcomes and limitations: Assessments of TCR breadth and depth may have underestimated the total T cell responses.

Germline V lookup: CDR1 LGHNA, CDR2 YSLEER. V was shortened by 1 base and J by 4 bases, with 13 bases between the two germline ends. The CDR3 spans 15 residues. Treatment reported: roughly 18 received Ad26.COV2.S at low or high dose, single or two shots; about 5 received placebo; per-sample allocation not given. All samples were drawn on day 63, counting from the first vaccine or placebo injection. This person who donated was an adult of 18-55 years in Boston. Produced via immunoSEQ multiplex PCR; TCRdb's table is partial and in-frame only. The sample shows around 380,000 clones, around nine tenths of them seen only once. As for this clone: Its antigen is as yet unknown.

This sequence originates from a person aged 18 to 65 who received the Ad26.COV2.S COVID-19 vaccine or a placebo. The chain employs TRBV4-3 and TRBJ1-2, with D perhaps matching TRBD1 (6 bases). The sequences come from peripheral blood, collected in a trial of Ad26.COV2.S vaccine versus placebo. CDR3 coding DNA: TGCGCCAGCAGCCAAGTGGCGGGGGGCGGCTATGGCTACACCTTC. As protein: CASSQVAGGGYGYTF.